The 23 T cell receptor beta chains listed next were all sequenced from one sample in a study of blood T cell repertoires in COVID-19. Here immunoSEQ multiplex PCR was the method, and the copy in TCRdb shows in-frame clones only, minus some. The sample gives 200,000 to 250,000 clones, about four fifths of which show up once; about 3.2% is in the top ten. Sample: peripheral blood. These receptors came from a woman aged 18-29 years with acute or convalescent COVID-19.

The genes are TRBV6-5 and TRBJ1-5, with TRBD1 as a possible D gene (6 bases). Between the trimmed V and J ends, which lost 2 bases and 7 bases, there was a span of 12 bases. Germline V gives CDR1 MNHEY, CDR2 SVGAGI. The CDR3 contains 14 residues. CDR3 in amino acids: CASSYNRDKQPQHF. The CDR3 bases are TGTGCCAGCAGTTACAACCGGGACAAGCAGCCCCAGCATTTT.

This chain links TRBV5-8 with TRBJ2-7; possible D gene TRBD1, 6 bases. The V gene lost 6 bases and the J gene lost 6 bases, with 19 bases spanning the gap. Germline CDR1 and CDR2: SGHTS and YDEGEE. This CDR3 is built from 14 residues. The chain's CDR3 is CASTITGSSGEQYF. The CDR3 nucleotides are TGTGCCAGCACTATAACAGGGAGTAGTGGCGAGCAGTACTTC. The whole variable domain, filled in from reference TRBV5-8 and TRBJ2-7, reads EAGVTQSPTHLIKTRGQQATLRCSPISGHTSVYWYQQALGLGLQFLLWYDEGEERNRGNFPPRFSGRQFPNYSSELNVNALELEDSALYLCASTITGSSGEQYFGPGTRLTVT.

This clone appeared many times. The CDR3 DNA is TGTGCCAGCAGTGAGCAGGATGGACACGGATCGACGGAAGCTTTCTTT. Translation: CASSEQDGHGSTEAFF. The chain links TRBV6-1 to TRBJ1-1, with D perhaps matching TRBD1 (5 bases). The CDR3 length is 16 residues. Germline lookup yields CDR1 MNHNS and CDR2 SASEGT. V lost 3 bases and J lost 8, with 22 bases in between.

The genes are TRBV6-5 and TRBJ1-1; TRBD1 matches at 9 bases. The CDR3 sequence is 14 residues long. CDR1 MNHEY and CDR2 SVGAGI come from the germline V gene. V dropped 6 bases and J dropped 7; count of bases not matched to a gene: 9. The DNA of the CDR3 is TGTGCCAGCAGCGCCTACAGGGGGCGTGGTGAAGCTTTCTTT. Amino acid sequence: CASSAYRGRGEAFF.

The chain is built from TRBV9 and TRBJ1-1; D possibly corresponds to TRBD1 (6 bases). V lost 0 bases to trimming and J lost 1 base, with 13 bases between them. Germline CDR1 is SGDLS and CDR2 is YYNGEE. The CDR3 covers 16 residues. The CDR3 sequence: CASSVGAMGQNTEAFF. CDR3 nucleotides: TGTGCCAGCAGCGTAGGGGCCATGGGACAGAACACTGAAGCTTTCTTT.

The chain employs TRBV19 and TRBJ1-4, with 10 positions matching TRBD1. The germline V gene encodes CDR1 LNHDA and CDR2 SQIVND (reference sequence). V shed 5 bases, J shed 7 bases, and the junction held 7 bases outside the gene matches. The CDR3 contains 15 residues. CDR3 sequence reads: CASSLTGGRFEKLFF. DNA of the CDR3: TGTGCCAGTAGTCTGACAGGGGGCAGGTTTGAAAAACTGTTTTTT.

The chain is built from TRBV6-2 or TRBV6-3 and TRBJ2-7; a possible D gene is TRBD2 (7 bases). Germline-derived CDR1 and CDR2 are MNHEY and SVGEGT. V was pared by 1 base and J by 12 bases, with 16 bases between. The CDR3 extends over 13 amino acids. CDR3 loop: CASSYLVGGHTYF. CDR3 DNA: TGTGCCAGCAGTTACTTAGTCGGGGGGCACACGTACTTC.

This clone has a single count. The chain employs TRBV11-2 and TRBJ1-3, with D unclear. The V and J ends lost 0 bases and 0 bases respectively, with 9 bases between them. The CDR3 totals 16 residues. Per the germline V gene, CDR1 is SGHAT and CDR2 is FQNNGV. This CDR3 reads CASSLDLASSGNTIYF. CDR3 nucleotide sequence: TGTGCCAGCAGCTTAGATCTGGCTAGCTCTGGAAACACCATATATTTT.

V is TRBV10-2 and J is TRBJ2-5; 9 bases line up with TRBD2. With V trimmed by 4 bases and J by 4 bases, 7 bases remained unmatched. CDR1 is WSHSY, CDR2 SAAADI, per germline. CDR3 length equals 15 residues. The chain's CDR3 is CASSVSGRFGETQYF. The CDR3 DNA sequence: TGCGCCAGCAGTGTAAGCGGGAGGTTCGGAGAGACCCAGTACTTC.

The chain carries TRBV4-3 and TRBJ2-7; 11 bases agree with TRBD1. The CDR3 contains 16 residues. The germline V gene encodes CDR1 LGHNA and CDR2 YSLEER. The ends lost 0 bases at V and 4 bases at J; junction bases unmatched: 5. CDR3 sequence: CASSQEQGQGGYEQYF. The CDR3 bases are TGCGCCAGCAGCCAAGAGCAGGGACAGGGGGGTTACGAGCAGTACTTC.

The V and J genes are TRBV6-2 or TRBV6-3 and TRBJ2-2, with 7 bases aligning to TRBD2. The CDR3 loop spans 17 amino acids. V lost 2 bases and J lost 3; bases outside the gene matches: 9. Looked up from germline, CDR1 is MNHEY and CDR2 is SVGEGT. The CDR3 DNA is TGTGCCAGCAGTTACAACGCCCTAGCGGTCGACACCGGGGAGCTGTTTTTT. It is translated as CASSYNALAVDTGELFF.

This clone was counted between two and nine times. This chain connects TRBV28 to TRBJ2-7; 9 bases line up with TRBD1. Germline V gene sequence: CDR1 MDHEN, CDR2 SYDVKM. Unmatched junction bases numbered 3, after V lost 6 bases and J lost 6 bases. The CDR3 length is 12 residues. CDR3 protein: CASSYRGREQYF. The CDR3 DNA follows: TGTGCCAGCAGCTACAGGGGGCGCGAGCAGTACTTC. The complete variable domain, with remaining parts taken from reference TRBV28 and TRBJ2-7, reads DVKVTQSSRYLVKRTGEKVFLECVQDMDHENMFWYRQDPGLGLRLIYFSYDVKMKEKGDIPEGYSVSREKKERFSLILESASTNQTSMYLCASSYRGREQYFGPGTRLTVT.

This clone was counted between two and nine times. The chain has TRBV5-4 and TRBJ2-2; 8 bases line up with TRBD1. Trimming at V came to 2 bases and at J to 7 bases, leaving 7 bases not matched to a gene. The germline V gene encodes CDR1 SGHNT and CDR2 YYREEE (reference sequence). This CDR3 comprises 15 residues. The CDR3 nucleotides are TGTGCCAGCAGCTTCCTCCAGGGGGCCGACGGGGAGCTGTTTTTT. Residues: CASSFLQGADGELFF.

J is TRBJ2-6 and V is TRBV28, with 7 bases identical to TRBD1. The CDR3 runs to 14 residues. Looked up from germline, CDR1 is MDHEN and CDR2 is SYDVKM. V dropped 9 bases and J dropped 0; count of bases not matched to a gene: 2. CDR3 sequence (DNA): TGTGCCAGTGACAGGGCCTCTGGGGCCAACGTCCTGACTTTC. Translating it yields CASDRASGANVLTF.

V gene TRBV9 combines with J gene TRBJ2-1, with D possibly being TRBD1 (6 bases). This CDR3 region has 15 residues. Trimming cost V 1 base and J 3 bases, with 11 bases left between them. Germline V gene data show CDR1 as SGDLS and CDR2 as YYNGEE. As DNA, the CDR3 is TGTGCCAGCAGCGTAATGGGACACCTCTACAATGAGCAGTTCTTC. This codes for CASSVMGHLYNEQFF.

The rearrangement joins TRBV9 to TRBJ1-5; D is possibly TRBD1 (6 bases). Per the germline V gene, CDR1 is SGDLS and CDR2 is YYNGEE. The CDR3 sequence is 17 residues long. Between the trimmed V and J ends, which lost 1 base and 5 bases, there was a span of 19 bases. The DNA for the CDR3 is TGTGCCAGCAGCGTAAGGGGGATCAGGGGACCGGATCAGCCCCAGCATTTT. It is translated as CASSVRGIRGPDQPQHF.

There are many counts of this clone. V gene TRBV5-1 combines with J gene TRBJ2-7; 8 bases agree with TRBD2. The trim removed 4 bases at V and 5 bases at J, leaving 14 bases unmatched. Germline values: CDR1 SGHRS, CDR2 YFSETQ. The CDR3 is 16 residues long. For the CDR3, the DNA is TGCGCCAGCAGCGGCCAGCGGGAGCAGTTGGACGACGAGCAGTACTTC. Its protein is CASSGQREQLDDEQYF.

CDR3 region: CAWSVPFRSSGTYEQYF. CDR3 nucleotides: TGTGCCTGGAGTGTTCCCTTTCGGTCCAGCGGGACCTACGAGCAGTACTTC. The chain carries TRBV30 and TRBJ2-7; TRBD2 matches 7 bases. The J segment lost 2 bases and the V segment lost 0 bases, leaving 13 bases of the junction unmatched. Germline V gene sequence: CDR1 GTSNPN, CDR2 SVGIG (reference sequence). The CDR3 consists of 17 residues.

Concerning this clone: The sample holds other DNA sequences that translate to the same CDR3. The rearrangement links TRBV6-5 to TRBJ2-1, with TRBD2 identical over 11 bases. Trimming removed 6 bases from V and 3 bases from J; junction bases left unmatched: 4. Per the germline V gene, CDR1 is MNHEY and CDR2 is SVGAGI. This CDR3 contains 15 residues. This CDR3 is CASSPGTSGYNEQFF. In nucleotides, the CDR3 is TGTGCCAGCAGCCCCGGGACTAGCGGCTACAATGAGCAGTTCTTC.

This chain uses TRBV7-2 with TRBJ1-1; D may be TRBD1 (6 bases). This CDR3 comprises 15 residues. Germline assignment: CDR1 SGHTA and CDR2 FQGNSA. V lost 2 bases, J lost 1 base, and 11 bases lay in between. The CDR3 nucleotides are TGTGCCAGCAGCTTAAGTGGGGGCTCGAACACTGAAGCTTTCTTT. It specifies CASSLSGGSNTEAFF.

The genes are TRBV28 and TRBJ1-1; no clear D. V lost 3 bases to trimming and J lost 1 base, with 9 bases between them. This CDR3 region has 14 residues. In germline, CDR1 is MDHEN, CDR2 SYDVKM. This CDR3 is CASSFGQENTEAFF. The DNA for the CDR3 is TGTGCCAGCAGTTTTGGGCAAGAGAACACTGAAGCTTTCTTT.

The chain combines TRBV14 with TRBJ1-4, with 7 positions matching TRBD1. Germline V gene sequence: CDR1 SGHDN, CDR2 FVKESK. There are 15 residues in the CDR3. J lost 7 bases, V lost 0 bases, and 5 bases had no gene match. CDR3 bases: TGTGCCAGCAGCCAAGATAACAGGGGTGGTGAAAAACTGTTTTTT. Translated, it gives CASSQDNRGGEKLFF.

This clone was detected a few times. This sequence joins TRBV7-8 and TRBJ2-7; D might be TRBD1 (5 bases). CDR3 size: 14 residues. Germline values: CDR1 SGHVS, CDR2 FQNEAQ. V was cut by 2 bases and J by 5 bases, with 13 bases left in between. In DNA form, the CDR3 reads TGTGCCAGCAGCTTACTTTCAGGGATCGACGAGCAGTACTTC. Protein product: CASSLLSGIDEQYF.